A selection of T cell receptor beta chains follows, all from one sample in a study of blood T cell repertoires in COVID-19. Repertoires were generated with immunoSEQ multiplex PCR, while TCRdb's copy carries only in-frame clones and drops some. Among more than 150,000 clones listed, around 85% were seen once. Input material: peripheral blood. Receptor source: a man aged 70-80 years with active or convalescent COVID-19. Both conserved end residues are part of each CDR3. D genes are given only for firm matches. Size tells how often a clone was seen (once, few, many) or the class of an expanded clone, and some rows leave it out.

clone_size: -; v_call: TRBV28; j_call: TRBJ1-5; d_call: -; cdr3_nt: TGTGCCAGCATCCCCGGAGGGAGTCGGCCCCAGCATTTT; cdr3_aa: CASIPGGSRPQHF
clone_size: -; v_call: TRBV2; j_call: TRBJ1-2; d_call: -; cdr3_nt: TGTGCCAGCAGGGACTCTGGCGGCAACTATGGCTACACCTTC; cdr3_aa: CASRDSGGNYGYTF
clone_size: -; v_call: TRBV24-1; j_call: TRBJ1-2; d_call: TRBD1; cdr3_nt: TGTGCCACCAGTGGGACAGGGAACAACTATGGCTACACCTTC; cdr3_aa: CATSGTGNNYGYTF
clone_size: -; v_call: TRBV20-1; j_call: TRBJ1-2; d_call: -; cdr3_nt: TGCAGCCCGAGGCTCGGCTACACCTTC; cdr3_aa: CSPRLGYTF
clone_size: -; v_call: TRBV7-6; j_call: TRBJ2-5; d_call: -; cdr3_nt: TGTGCCAGCAGCTTAACCCCAGTAGACGGGGAGACCCAGTACTTC; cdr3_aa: CASSLTPVDGETQYF
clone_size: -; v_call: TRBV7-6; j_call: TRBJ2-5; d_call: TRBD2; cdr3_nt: TGTGCCAGCAGCCTGGGACTAGCGGGGAGCCCCCAAGAGACCCAGTACTTC; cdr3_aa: CASSLGLAGSPQETQYF
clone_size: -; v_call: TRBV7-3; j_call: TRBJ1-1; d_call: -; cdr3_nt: TGTGCCAGCAGCCCTGGGAGGGGGGGAGCTTTCTTT; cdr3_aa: CASSPGRGGAFF
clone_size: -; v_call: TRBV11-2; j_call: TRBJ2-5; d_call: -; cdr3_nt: TGTGCCAGCAGCTTAGACGGGGAGACCCAGTACTTC; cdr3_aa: CASSLDGETQYF
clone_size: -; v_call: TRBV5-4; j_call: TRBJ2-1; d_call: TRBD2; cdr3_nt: TGTGCCAGCAGCTTTATAGCGGGAGTAGGCAATGAGCAGTTCTTC; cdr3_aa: CASSFIAGVGNEQFF
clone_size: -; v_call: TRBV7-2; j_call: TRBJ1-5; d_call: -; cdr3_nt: TGTGCCAGCAGCTCCGCTCGGGGGGCGAATAGCAATCAGCCCCAGCATTTT; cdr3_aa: CASSSARGANSNQPQHF
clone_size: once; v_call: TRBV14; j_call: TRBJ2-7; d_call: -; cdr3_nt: TGTGCCAGCAGCCAAGTGGCCAGGTTACGGGGTCTTCACGAGCAGTACTTC; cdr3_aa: CASSQVARLRGLHEQYF
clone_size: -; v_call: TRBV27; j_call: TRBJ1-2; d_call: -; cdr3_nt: TGTGCCAGCAGTTTAAGAGGCCAGCTGGAGCTCAAGAACTATGGCTACACCTTC; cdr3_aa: CASSLRGQLELKNYGYTF
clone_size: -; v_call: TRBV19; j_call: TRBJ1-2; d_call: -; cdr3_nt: TGTGCCAGTAGTACCCAGGGGTATGGCTACACCTTC; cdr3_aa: CASSTQGYGYTF
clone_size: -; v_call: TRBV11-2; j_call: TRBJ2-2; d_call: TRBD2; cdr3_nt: TGTGCCAGCAGCTTGGGACTAGCGTACACCGGGGAGCTGTTTTTT; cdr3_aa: CASSLGLAYTGELFF
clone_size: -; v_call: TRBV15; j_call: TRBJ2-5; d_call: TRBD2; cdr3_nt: TGTGCCACCAGAGGGAGGGGAGGGGAGACCCAGTACTTC; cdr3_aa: CATRGRGGETQYF
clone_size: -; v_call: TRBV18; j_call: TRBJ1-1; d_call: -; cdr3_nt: TGTGCCAGCTCCCCGAGGGCCAGGGGTGTAACTGAAGCTTTCTTT; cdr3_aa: CASSPRARGVTEAFF
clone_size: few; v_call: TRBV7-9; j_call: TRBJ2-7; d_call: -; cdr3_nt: TGTGCCAGCAGCCACGGACAGTACGAGCAGTACTTC; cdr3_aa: CASSHGQYEQYF
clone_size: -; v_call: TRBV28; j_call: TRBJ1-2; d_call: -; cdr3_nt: TGTGCCAGCAGACCAGGGGTTCATGGCTACACCTTC; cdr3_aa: CASRPGVHGYTF
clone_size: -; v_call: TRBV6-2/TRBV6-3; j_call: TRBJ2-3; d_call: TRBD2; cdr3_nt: TGTGCCAGCAGTTGGACTAGCGGGGGGGCAGATACGCAGTATTTT; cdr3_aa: CASSWTSGGADTQYF
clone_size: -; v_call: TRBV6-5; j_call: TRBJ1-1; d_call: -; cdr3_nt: TGTGCCAGCAGAGTGCGAACGGTGAACACTGAAGCTTTCTTT; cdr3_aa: CASRVRTVNTEAFF
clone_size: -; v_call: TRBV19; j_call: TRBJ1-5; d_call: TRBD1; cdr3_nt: TGTGCCAGTAGTATAGGTGCAGGGGGCAGCAATCAGCCCCAGCATTTT; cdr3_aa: CASSIGAGGSNQPQHF
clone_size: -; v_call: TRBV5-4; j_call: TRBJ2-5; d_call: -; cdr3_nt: TGTGCCAGCAGCTCCCAGTCCCTAGAGACCCAGTACTTC; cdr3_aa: CASSSQSLETQYF
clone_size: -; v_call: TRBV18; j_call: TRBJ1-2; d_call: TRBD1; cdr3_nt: TGTGCCAGCTCACCAGACAGGGGCCCCCATACCCGCTACACCTTC; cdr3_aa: CASSPDRGPHTRYTF
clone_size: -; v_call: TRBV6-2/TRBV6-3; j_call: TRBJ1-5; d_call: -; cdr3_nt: TGTGCCAGCAGTTACTCGAGGGGGGGGGCTGGCAATCAGCCCCAGCATTTT; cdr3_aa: CASSYSRGGAGNQPQHF
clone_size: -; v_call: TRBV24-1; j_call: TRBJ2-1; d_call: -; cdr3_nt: TGTGCCACCAGTGATCCCGGCAATGAGCAGTTCTTC; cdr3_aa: CATSDPGNEQFF
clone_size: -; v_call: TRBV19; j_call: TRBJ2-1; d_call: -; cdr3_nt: TGTGCCAGTAGTATGCCCCCCGGTCGGGCCGGGAACAATGAGCAGTTCTTC; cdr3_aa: CASSMPPGRAGNNEQFF
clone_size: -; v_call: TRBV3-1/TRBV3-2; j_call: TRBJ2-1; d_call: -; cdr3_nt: TGTGCCAGCAGCAGACAATGGAATGAGCAGTTCTTC; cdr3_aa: CASSRQWNEQFF
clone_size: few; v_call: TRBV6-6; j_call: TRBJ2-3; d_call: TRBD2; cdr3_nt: TGTGCCACCACCCGACGGAGCGGGGAAGCAGATACGCAGTATTTT; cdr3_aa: CATTRRSGEADTQYF
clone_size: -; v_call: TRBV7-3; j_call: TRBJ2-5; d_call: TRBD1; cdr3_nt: TGTGCCAGCAGCTCAGGACAGGGGGAGACCCAGTACTTC; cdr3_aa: CASSSGQGETQYF
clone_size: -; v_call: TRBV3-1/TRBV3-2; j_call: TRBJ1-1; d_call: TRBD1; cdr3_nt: TGTGCCAGCAGAAACAGGGGCGGGAACACTGAAGCTTTCTTT; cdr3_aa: CASRNRGGNTEAFF
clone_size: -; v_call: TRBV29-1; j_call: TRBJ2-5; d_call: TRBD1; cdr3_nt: TGCAGCGTTAAGGCCAGACAGGGGGCGTTAGAGACCCAGTACTTC; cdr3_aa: CSVKARQGALETQYF
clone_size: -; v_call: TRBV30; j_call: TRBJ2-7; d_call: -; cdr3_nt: TGTGCCTGGAGAGCTCCCCCGGGACACCTCTACGAGCAGTACTTC; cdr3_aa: CAWRAPPGHLYEQYF
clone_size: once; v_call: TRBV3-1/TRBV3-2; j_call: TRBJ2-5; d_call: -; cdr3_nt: TGTGCCAGCAGTTCCCGACAGCCCCTGGGGGAGACCCAGTACTTC; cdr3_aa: CASSSRQPLGETQYF
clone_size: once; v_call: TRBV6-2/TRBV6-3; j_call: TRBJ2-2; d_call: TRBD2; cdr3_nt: TGTGCCAGCAGCTGGACTAGCGGGGGTCCCGGGGAGCTGTTTTTT; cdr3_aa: CASSWTSGGPGELFF
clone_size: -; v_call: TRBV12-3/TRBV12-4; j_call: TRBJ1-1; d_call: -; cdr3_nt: TGTGCCAGCAGTTTATTCGAGACAGGAGAAGCTTTCTTT; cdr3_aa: CASSLFETGEAFF
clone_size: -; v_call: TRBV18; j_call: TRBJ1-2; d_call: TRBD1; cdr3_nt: TGTGCCAGCTCACTCGGGACAGACAATCAGAGGGGCTACACCTTC; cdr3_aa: CASSLGTDNQRGYTF
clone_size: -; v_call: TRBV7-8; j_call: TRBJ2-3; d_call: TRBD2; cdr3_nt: TGTGCCAGCAGCTTACCTCTAGCGGGGGGGCGGGATACGCAGTATTTT; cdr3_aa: CASSLPLAGGRDTQYF
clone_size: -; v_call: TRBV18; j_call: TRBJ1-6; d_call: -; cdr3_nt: TGTGCCAGCTCACCGCGAGGTGATTCACCCCTCCACTTT; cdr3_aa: CASSPRGDSPLHF
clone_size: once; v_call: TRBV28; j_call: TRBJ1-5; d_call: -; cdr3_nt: TGTGCCAGCAGCCGACAGGTCAATCAGCCCCAGCATTTT; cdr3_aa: CASSRQVNQPQHF
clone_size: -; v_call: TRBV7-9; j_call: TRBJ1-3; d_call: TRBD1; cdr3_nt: TGTGCCAGCACTAACCGGGACAGGGTCCGGGACACCATATATTTT; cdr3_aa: CASTNRDRVRDTIYF
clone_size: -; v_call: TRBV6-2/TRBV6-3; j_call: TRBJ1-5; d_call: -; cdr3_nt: TGTGCCAGCAGTTACGGACAGTTGGGCAATCAGCCCCAGCATTTT; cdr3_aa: CASSYGQLGNQPQHF
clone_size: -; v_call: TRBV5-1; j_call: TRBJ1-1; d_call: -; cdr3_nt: TGCGCCAGCAGCTCTAGTGATACGAACACTGAAGCTTTCTTT; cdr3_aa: CASSSSDTNTEAFF
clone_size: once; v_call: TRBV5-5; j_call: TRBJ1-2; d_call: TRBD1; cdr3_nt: TGTGCCAGCAGCGGCGGACAGGGGCAAATCTATGGCTACACCTTC; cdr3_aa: CASSGGQGQIYGYTF
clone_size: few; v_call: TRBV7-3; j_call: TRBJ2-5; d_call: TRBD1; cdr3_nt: TGTGCCAGCAGCCCGGGACAGGGGGCTAAGACCCAGTACTTC; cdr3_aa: CASSPGQGAKTQYF
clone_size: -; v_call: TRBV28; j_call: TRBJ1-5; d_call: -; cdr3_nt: TGTGCCAGCAGTAGGCAGGGGATTCAGCCCCAGCATTTT; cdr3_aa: CASSRQGIQPQHF
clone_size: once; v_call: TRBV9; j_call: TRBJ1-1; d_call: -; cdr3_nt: TGTGCCAGCAGCGTGTTTGACAGGAACACTGAAGCTTTCTTT; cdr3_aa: CASSVFDRNTEAFF
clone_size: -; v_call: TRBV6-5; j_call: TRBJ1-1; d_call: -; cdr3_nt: TGTGCCAGCAGTAAAACAGCGAACACTGAAGCTTTCTTT; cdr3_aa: CASSKTANTEAFF
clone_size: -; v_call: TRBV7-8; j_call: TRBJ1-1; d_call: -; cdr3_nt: TGTGCCAGCAGCTTAGTTGGAGGGTGGAACATGAACACTGAAGCTTTCTTT; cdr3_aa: CASSLVGGWNMNTEAFF
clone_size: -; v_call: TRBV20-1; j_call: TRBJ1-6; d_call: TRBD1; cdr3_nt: TGCAGTGCTAGTAAACAGGGGGCACCTTCACCCCTCCACTTT; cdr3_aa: CSASKQGAPSPLHF
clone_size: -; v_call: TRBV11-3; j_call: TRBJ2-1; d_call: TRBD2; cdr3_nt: TGTGCCAGCAGCCCCGGGACTAACTACAATGAGCAGTTCTTC; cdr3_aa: CASSPGTNYNEQFF
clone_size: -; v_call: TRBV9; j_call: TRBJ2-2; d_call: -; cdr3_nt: TGTGCCAGCAGCGTTCAGGGAGGCACCGGGGAGCTGTTTTTT; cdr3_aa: CASSVQGGTGELFF
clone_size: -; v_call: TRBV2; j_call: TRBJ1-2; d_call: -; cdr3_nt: TGTGCCAGCAGTGAATTGGAGACTAACTATGGCTACACCTTC; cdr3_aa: CASSELETNYGYTF
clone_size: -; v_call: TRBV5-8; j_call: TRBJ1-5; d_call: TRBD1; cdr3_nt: TGTGCCAGCAGCTTGTGGACAGGGAGCAATCAGCCCCAGCATTTT; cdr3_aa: CASSLWTGSNQPQHF
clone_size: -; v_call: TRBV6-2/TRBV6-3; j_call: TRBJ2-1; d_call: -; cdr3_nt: TGTGCCAGCAGTAGATCTCCCCGGGATGAGCAGTTCTTC; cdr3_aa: CASSRSPRDEQFF